Following are 3 T cell receptor beta chains from one sample sequenced in a study of blood T cell repertoires in COVID-19. TCRdb's table, derived via immunoSEQ multiplex PCR, lists solely in-frame clones and lacks some. The sample consists of roughly 26,000 clones, 85% to 95% of them appearing once. The specimen was peripheral blood. Receptors originate from a human donor in a cohort sampled during active COVID-19.

This chain uses TRBV6-5 with TRBJ1-2, with a weak D call TRBD1 (5 bases). The CDR3 is 13 residues long. Germline assignment: CDR1 MNHEY and CDR2 SVGAGI. Trimming took 6 bases from V and 3 from J, leaving 11 bases between them. In nucleotides, the CDR3 is TGTGCCAGCAGGCGGGGACTTTACTATGGCTACACCTTC. Its translation: CASRRGLYYGYTF.

Only a few counts were recorded for this clone. V usage is TRBV4-3 and J usage is TRBJ1-6; D gene ambiguous. CDR3 length equals 17 residues. In germline, CDR1 is LGHNA, CDR2 YSLEER. Trimming stripped 2 bases from V and 5 bases from J, with 16 bases between. The CDR3 DNA sequence: TGCGCCAGCAGCCAATTATTTCCCCCAAGCGATAATTCACCCCTCCACTTT. Its protein product is CASSQLFPPSDNSPLHF.

The V and J genes are TRBV2 and TRBJ1-6, with a weak D call TRBD1 (5 bases). The CDR3 extends over 14 amino acids. Germline V gene data show CDR1 as SNHLY and CDR2 as FYNNEI. V lost 6 bases, J lost 7 bases, and 13 bases lay in between. The CDR3 loop is CASSGGKGNSPLHF. The CDR3 nucleotides are TGTGCCAGCAGCGGGGGAAAGGGGAATTCACCCCTCCACTTT.